These T cell receptor beta chains were read from a single sample in a study of patients and donors after allogeneic stem cell transplantation. TCRdb re-analysed the RT-PCR reads in MiXCR, keeping a single row per CDR3 protein. Of 200,000 to 250,000 distinct CDR3 sequences in the sample, roughly 15% were seen once. What was sequenced was blood, either unsorted or a sorted T cell fraction (not recorded which). The source is a human donor who was either an allogeneic HSCT recipient or a stem cell or donor lymphocyte infusion donor (not recorded which). It is not recorded whose cells these are; they may come from a transplant donor. The CDR3 runs from the conserved cysteine through the conserved F or W. A D gene is named only where the DNA matches it firmly. The size of a clone is reported for some rows only, either as once, few or many, or as a class for expanded clones.

v_call	d_call	clone_size	j_call	cdr3_nt	cdr3_aa
TRBV6-6	.	.	TRBJ1-6	TGTGCCAGCAGTTCCGGGACAAATTCACCCCTCCACTTT	CASSSGTNSPLHF
TRBV20-1	TRBD2	many	TRBJ2-1	TGCAGTGCCATGACTAGCGGGAGAGGGGAATCTAAGTTCTTC	CSAMTSGRGESKFF
TRBV24-1	TRBD1	many	TRBJ1-1	TGTGCCACCAGTGCGACAGGGGGCAGGACTGAAGCTTTCTTT	CATSATGGRTEAFF
TRBV27	.	many	TRBJ1-2	TGTGCCAGCAGTGGAGGGATTTCTGGCTACACCTTC	CASSGGISGYTF
TRBV15	.	.	TRBJ2-7	TGTGCCACCAGCAGCCTCGGACAGACCTACGAGCAGTACTTC	CATSSLGQTYEQYF
TRBV20-1	.	.	TRBJ2-1	TGCAGTGCCACCTACGGGGCGTCCTACAATGAGCAGTTCTTC	CSATYGASYNEQFF
TRBV20-1	.	few	TRBJ2-7	TGCAGTGCGAAGAGGGGTCCCTACGAGCAGTACTTC	CSAKRGPYEQYF
TRBV29-1	TRBD1	.	TRBJ2-6	TGCAGCGTTCAGCGACAGGGTTTAAACGTCCTGACTTTC	CSVQRQGLNVLTF
TRBV6-5	TRBD1	many	TRBJ2-7	TGTGCCAGCAGTTACCAGGACAGGGGTTTATACGAGCAGTACTTC	CASSYQDRGLYEQYF
TRBV12-3/TRBV12-4	.	medium-sized	TRBJ1-2	TGTGCCAGCAGTTTAGGTGCCTCCCATGGCTACACCTTC	CASSLGASHGYTF
TRBV5-1	.	many	TRBJ2-1	TGCGCCAGCAGCTTGCGAGTCCGGGGGAGCTCCTACAATGAGCAGTTCTTC	CASSLRVRGSSYNEQFF
TRBV7-2	TRBD1	many	TRBJ1-2	TGTGCCAGCAGCGTTACAGGGGGTCGCTATGGCTACACCTTC	CASSVTGGRYGYTF
TRBV5-4	.	few	TRBJ2-7	TGTGCCAGCAGCTTGGACAGCAGATCCTACGAGCAGTACTTC	CASSLDSRSYEQYF